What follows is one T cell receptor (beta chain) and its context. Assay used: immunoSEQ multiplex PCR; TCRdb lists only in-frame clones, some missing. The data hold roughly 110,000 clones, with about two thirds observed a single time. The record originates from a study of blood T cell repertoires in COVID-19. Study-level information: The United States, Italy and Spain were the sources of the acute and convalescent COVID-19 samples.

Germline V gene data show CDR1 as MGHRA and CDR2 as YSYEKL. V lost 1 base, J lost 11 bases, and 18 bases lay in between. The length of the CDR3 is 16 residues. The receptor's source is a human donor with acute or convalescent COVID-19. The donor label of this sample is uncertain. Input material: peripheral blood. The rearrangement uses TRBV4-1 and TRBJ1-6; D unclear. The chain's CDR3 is CASSQVGRGIQAPLHF. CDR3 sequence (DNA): TGCGCCAGCAGCCAAGTCGGGAGAGGGATCCAGGCACCCCTCCACTTT.